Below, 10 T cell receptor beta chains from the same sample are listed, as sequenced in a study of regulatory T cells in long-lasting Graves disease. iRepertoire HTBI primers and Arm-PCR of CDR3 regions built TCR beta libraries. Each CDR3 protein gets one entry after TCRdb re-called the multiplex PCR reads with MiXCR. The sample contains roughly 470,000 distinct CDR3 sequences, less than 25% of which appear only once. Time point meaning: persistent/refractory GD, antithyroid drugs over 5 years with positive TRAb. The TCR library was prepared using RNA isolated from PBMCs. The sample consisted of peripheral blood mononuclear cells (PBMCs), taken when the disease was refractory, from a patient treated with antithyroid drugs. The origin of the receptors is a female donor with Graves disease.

The CDR3 region is CSARRRREINEQYF. In DNA form, the CDR3 reads TGCAGTGCTAGAAGACGTCGAGAAATAAACGAGCAGTACTTC. The J gene is TRBJ2-7, the V gene TRBV20-1; D is ambiguous. The germline CDR1 and CDR2 sequences are DFQATT and SNEGSKA (reference sequence). V dropped 2 bases and J dropped 5 bases, with 16 bases sitting between them. CDR3 length equals 14 residues.

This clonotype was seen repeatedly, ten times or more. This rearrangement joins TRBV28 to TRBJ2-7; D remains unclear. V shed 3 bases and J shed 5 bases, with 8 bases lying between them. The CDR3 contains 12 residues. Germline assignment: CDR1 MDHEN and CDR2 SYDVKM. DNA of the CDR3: TGTGCCAGCAGTTTCTTGATCCACGAGCAGTACTTC. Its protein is CASSFLIHEQYF.

The CDR3 reads CASTHGTGTAYEQYF. The DNA for the CDR3 is TGTGCCAGTACCCATGGAACCGGGACAGCCTACGAGCAGTACTTC. The chain is built from TRBV19 and TRBJ2-7; TRBD1 matches at 7 bases. Germline loops: CDR1 LNHDA, CDR2 SQIVND (reference sequence). There are 15 residues in the CDR3. Trimming took 7 bases from V and 2 from J; bases not matched to a gene: 11. The whole variable domain, filled in from reference TRBV19 and TRBJ2-7, reads DGGITQSPKYLFRKEGQNVTLSCEQNLNHDAMYWYRQDPGQGLRLIYYSQIVNDFQKGDIAEGYSVSREKKESFPLTVTSAQKNPTAFYLCASTHGTGTAYEQYFGPGTRLTVT.

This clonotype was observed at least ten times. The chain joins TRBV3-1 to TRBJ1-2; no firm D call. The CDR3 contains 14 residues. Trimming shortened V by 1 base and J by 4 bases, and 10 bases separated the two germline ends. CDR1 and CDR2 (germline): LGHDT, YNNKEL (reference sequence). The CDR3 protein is CASSQANSLYGYTF. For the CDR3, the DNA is TGTGCCAGCAGCCAAGCCAACTCCCTCTATGGCTACACCTTC.

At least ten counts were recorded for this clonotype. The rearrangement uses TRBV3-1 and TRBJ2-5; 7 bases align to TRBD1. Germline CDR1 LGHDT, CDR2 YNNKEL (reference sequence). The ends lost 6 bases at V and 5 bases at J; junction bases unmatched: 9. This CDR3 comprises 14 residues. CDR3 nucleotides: TGTGCCAGCAGACTCTTACAGGGGACGGAGACCCAGTACTTC. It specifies CASRLLQGTETQYF.

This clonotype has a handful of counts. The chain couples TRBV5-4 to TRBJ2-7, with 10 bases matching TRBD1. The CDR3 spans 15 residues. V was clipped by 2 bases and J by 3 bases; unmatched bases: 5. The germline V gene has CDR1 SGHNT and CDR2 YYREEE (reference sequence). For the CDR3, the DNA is TGTGCCAGCAGCTTTGGGGACAGGGGACTCTACGAGCAGTACTTC. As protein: CASSFGDRGLYEQYF.

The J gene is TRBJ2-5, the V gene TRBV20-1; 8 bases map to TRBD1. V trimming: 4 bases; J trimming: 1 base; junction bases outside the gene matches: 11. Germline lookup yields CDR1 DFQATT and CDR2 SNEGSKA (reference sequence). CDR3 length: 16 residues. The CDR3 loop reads CSAKRAGGRGQETQYF. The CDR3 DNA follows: TGCAGTGCTAAAAGAGCAGGGGGCAGGGGCCAAGAGACCCAGTACTTC.

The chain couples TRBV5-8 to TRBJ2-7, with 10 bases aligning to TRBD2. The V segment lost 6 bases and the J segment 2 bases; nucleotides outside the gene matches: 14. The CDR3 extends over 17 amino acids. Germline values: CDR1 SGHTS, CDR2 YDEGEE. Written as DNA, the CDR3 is TGTGCCAGCACATATCTAGCGGGAGAAGGGGGGGCCTACGAGCAGTACTTC. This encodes CASTYLAGEGGAYEQYF. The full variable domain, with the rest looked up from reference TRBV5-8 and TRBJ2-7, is EAGVTQSPTHLIKTRGQQATLRCSPISGHTSVYWYQQALGLGLQFLLWYDEGEERNRGNFPPRFSGRQFPNYSSELNVNALELEDSALYLCASTYLAGEGGAYEQYFGPGTRLTVT.

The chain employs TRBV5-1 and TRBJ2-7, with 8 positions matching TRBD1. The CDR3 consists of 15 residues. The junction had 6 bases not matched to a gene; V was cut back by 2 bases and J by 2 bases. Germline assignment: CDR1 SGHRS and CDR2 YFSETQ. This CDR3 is CASSLTGGGPYEQYF. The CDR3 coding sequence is TGCGCCAGCAGCTTAACAGGGGGAGGACCCTACGAGCAGTACTTC.

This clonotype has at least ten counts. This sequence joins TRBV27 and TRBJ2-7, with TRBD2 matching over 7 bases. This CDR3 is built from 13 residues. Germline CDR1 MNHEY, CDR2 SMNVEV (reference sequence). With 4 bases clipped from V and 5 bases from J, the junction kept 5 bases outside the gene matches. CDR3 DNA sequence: TGTGCCAGCAGTTACCGGGAGGAGGACGAGCAGTACTTC. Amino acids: CASSYREEDEQYF.